This TCR beta chain was documented in a study of CD8 T cells in ankylosing spondylitis. This clonotype has just a few counts. The antigen remains unidentified. The length of the CDR3 is 16 residues. After removal of 7 bases from V and 4 bases from J, the junction contained 9 bases not matched to a gene. Germline V CDR1 and CDR2: MNHEY, SMNVEV (reference sequence). Libraries for TCR beta were made by quantitative 5'-RACE with molecular barcodes. TCRdb redid the calling of the 5' RACE reads with MiXCR, one entry per CDR3 protein. The sample shows 150,000 to 200,000 distinct CDR3 sequences, roughly 12% of them seen only once. Study-wide findings and caveats: Significant enrichment of disease-linked clones was reported in matched ankylosing spondylitis synovial fluid. Earlier studies detected some motif variants in reactive arthritis synovial fluid and blood. A TCR beta motif of roughly 8 highly homologous variants seemed to mark ankylosing spondylitis blood.

Sequenced sample: blood, either unsorted or a sorted T cell fraction (not recorded which). This sequence originates from a male donor with ankylosing spondylitis or in good health (not recorded which). The chain is built from TRBV27 and TRBJ2-6; 8 bases agree with TRBD2. The CDR3 reads CASTSLAGTGANVLTF. CDR3 nucleotides: TGTGCCAGCACCTCTCTAGCGGGCACAGGGGCCAACGTCCTGACTTTC.